This paragraph covers one T cell receptor (beta chain) sequence. Antigen unknown. This record belongs to a study of vaccination effects on CD4 cells after COVID-19. Background on the study: Viral peptide pool expansion of antigen-specific CD4+ T cells preceded sequencing in the ViraFEST assay. Post-vaccine samples followed the second dose by a median of 72 days. Study conclusions and caveats: Clones induced by infection and by vaccine showed marked clonal contraction late after vaccination.

Per the germline V gene, CDR1 is SNHLY and CDR2 is FYNNEI. V gave up 6 bases and J gave up 5 bases, with 14 bases separating them. CDR3 length: 14 amino acids. Between days 9 and 10 of culture, CD4+ T cells were separated out. Vaccine administered to participants consisted of two doses of either BNT162b2 or mRNA-1273. In the cultures, half the medium was exchanged for IL-2 medium on days 3 and 7. Only in-frame clones appear in the TCRdb table, and some are missing; sequencing was by immunoSEQ multiplex PCR. The profile covers nearly 45,000 clones, with over 60% appearing a single time and over 8.5% taken by the ten largest.

This TCR was recovered from a human donor who received a COVID-19 vaccine. Specimen: CD4+ T cells from PBMCs cultured without peptide, collected after COVID-19 vaccination. This chain connects TRBV2 to TRBJ2-1, with D possibly matching TRBD1 (6 bases). In nucleotides, the CDR3 is TGTGCCAGCAGCCTAAGGGGGTATAACAATGAGCAGTTCTTC. Translated: CASSLRGYNNEQFF. The variable domain in full, with the rest retrieved from reference TRBV2 and TRBJ2-1, is EPEVTQTPSHQVTQMGQEVILRCVPISNHLYFYWYRQILGQKVEFLVSFYNNEISEKSEIFDDQFSVERPDGSNFTLKIRSTKLEDSAMYFCASSLRGYNNEQFFGPGTRLTVL.